This T cell receptor (beta chain) was captured in a study of blood T cell repertoires in COVID-19. Study as a whole: Both acute and convalescent COVID-19 samples were obtained from the United States, Italy and Spain. PBMCs, B-cell-depleted T cells, or T cells were the source of the cDNA or gDNA that made up the material.

In the original analysis: Nucleated cell counts were estimated from reference gene primer amplification. Measured with immunoSEQ multiplex PCR; TCRdb has only the in-frame clones, and not every one. V, J and clone size are taken as reported in that table, and D and trimming were inferred from the DNA itself. The profile shows around 220,000 clones, about 85% of them singletons. Specimen: peripheral blood. The source of this sequence is a man aged 30 to 45 with active or convalescent COVID-19.

In DNA, the CDR3 is TGTGCCAGCAGTGAACCGAGGACACAGGGGGCGATTCGGAACACTGAAGCTTTCTTT. This encodes CASSEPRTQGAIRNTEAFF. The rearrangement joins TRBV6-1 to TRBJ1-1, with 9 nucleotides matching TRBD1. The CDR3 length is 19 residues. The ends lost 2 bases at V and 1 base at J; junction bases unmatched: 14. CDR1 is MNHNS and CDR2 is SASEGT in the germline V gene.